Below are 21 T cell receptor beta chains sequenced from a single sample in a study of T cell clonality in common variable immunodeficiency. Libraries were prepared by immunoSEQ multiplex PCR; TCRdb keeps only in-frame clonotypes and omits some of them. The repertoire has about 60,000 clones, none seen only once; the ten largest take about 1.7%. The sequencing input was peripheral blood mononuclear cells. Every receptor here comes from a person aged 18-70 years in good health.

This clone was found many times. The sequenced fragment ends 3 residues before the CDR3 boundary, so the rest is inferred from the germline J gene. The gene calls are TRBV20-1 and TRBJ2-2; TRBD1 might be the D (5 bases). CDR1 is DFQATT, CDR2 SNEGSKA, per germline (reference sequence). V was trimmed by 3 bases and J by 6 bases, leaving 23 bases between them. This CDR3 contains 17 residues. CDR3 in amino acids: CSASQFSRQGAPGELFF. The CDR3 bases that were read are TGCAGTGCTAGTCAATTCAGCAGACAAGGGGCTCCCGGGGAG.

This clone was observed at least ten times. The read comes to an end 3 residues before the CDR3 does, leaving the germline J gene to fill in the end. J is TRBJ2-3 and V is TRBV27; TRBD2 matches at 11 bases. CDR1 is MNHEY and CDR2 is SMNVEV in the germline V gene (reference sequence). V lost 7 bases, J lost 2 bases, and 5 bases stayed unmatched. The CDR3 covers 15 residues. CDR3 protein: CASTISGRDTDTQYF. The DNA read from the CDR3 is TGTGCCAGCACTATTAGCGGGAGGGACACAGATACG.

This clone was observed at least ten times. Read data end 3 residues before the CDR3 end; the end is taken from the germline J gene. V is TRBV6-2 or TRBV6-3 and J is TRBJ2-1; TRBD2 agrees at 7 bases. Germline assignment: CDR1 MNHEY and CDR2 SVGEGT. The CDR3 runs to 11 residues. V shed 6 bases, J shed 8 bases, and the junction held 1 base outside the gene matches. This CDR3 is CASSGLDEQFF. The sequenced part of the CDR3 DNA is TGTGCCAGCAGCGGACTAGATGAG.

This clone has ten or more counts. The read ends 3 residues shy of where the CDR3 ends; the end is completed using the germline J gene. This chain uses TRBV6-2 or TRBV6-3 with TRBJ2-7, with no clear D. The CDR3 is 15 residues long. Germline CDR1 reads MNHEY; CDR2 reads SVGEGT. The V end was cut by 2 bases, the J end by 2 bases, with 13 bases between. Partial CDR3 DNA: TGTGCCAGCAGTTACGGCCGGGTGAGTCCCTACGAG. Its protein is CASSYGRVSPYE. The entire CDR3 reads CASSYGRVSPYEQYF.

This clone was counted many times. The read stops 3 residues short of the end of the CDR3; the missing end is completed from the germline J gene. J is TRBJ2-7 and V is TRBV20-1, with 9 positions matching TRBD1. The germline V gene encodes CDR1 DFQATT and CDR2 SNEGSKA (reference sequence). The CDR3 is 13 residues long. Trimming took 5 bases from V and 4 from J; bases not matched to a gene: 6. The CDR3 DNA, read in part, is TGCAGTGCTGTAGGACAGGGGACGTACGAG. Protein: CSAVGQGTYE. The complete CDR3 reads CSAVGQGTYEQYF.

This clone was seen at least ten times. The CDR3 extends 3 residues past the end of the read, so its final part is completed from the germline J gene. V usage is TRBV30 and J usage is TRBJ2-7; D perhaps matches TRBD2 (6 bases). CDR1 is GTSNPN and CDR2 is SVGIG in the germline V gene (reference sequence). The V gene lost 5 bases and the J gene lost 3 bases, with 14 bases spanning the gap. The CDR3 is 13 residues long. The part of the CDR3 DNA that was read is TGTGCCTGGCGTAGAGCGGGTCTCTACGAG. Amino acid sequence: CAWRRAGLYE. From start to end, the CDR3 is CAWRRAGLYEQYF.

In its sample, this clone was seen many times. With the read ending 3 residues before the CDR3 end, the germline J gene is used to fill in that end. The chain couples TRBV5-6 to TRBJ1-4; possible D gene TRBD1, 6 bases. The CDR3 has 15 residues. The germline V gene has CDR1 SGHDT and CDR2 YYEEEE. Trimming pared 1 base from V and 5 bases from J, leaving 12 bases between. CDR3 bases read: TGTGCCAGCAGCTTGTTTTTGGACAGAAATGAAAAA. Its protein is CASSLFLDRNEK. The complete CDR3 protein is CASSLFLDRNEKLFF. Looking up the rest from reference TRBV5-6 and TRBJ1-4 gives the full variable domain: DAGVTQSPTHLIKTRGQQVTLRCSPKSGHDTVSWYQQALGQGPQFIFQYYEEEERQRGNFPDRFSGHQFPNYSSELNVNALLLGDSALYLCASSLFLDRNEKLFFGSGTQLSVL.

This clone has a count of ten or more. The read falls 3 residues short of the CDR3 end, and the missing part is taken from the germline J gene. The chain combines TRBV4-1 with TRBJ2-3; 9 positions agree with TRBD2. V dropped 4 bases and J dropped 0; count of bases not matched to a gene: 5. CDR1 and CDR2 from the germline V gene are MGHRA and YSYEKL. This CDR3 is built from 16 residues. This CDR3 reads CASSPRLADSTDTQYF. The DNA read from the CDR3 is TGCGCCAGCAGCCCCCGACTAGCGGATAGCACAGATACG.

There are many counts of this clone. Read coverage stops 3 residues before the CDR3 terminus; the germline J gene supplies the remainder. This chain uses TRBV7-8 with TRBJ1-1; D might be TRBD1 (6 bases). Germline CDR1 is SGHVS and CDR2 is FQNEAQ. V gave up 5 bases and J gave up 3 bases, with 13 bases separating them. There are 14 residues in the CDR3. CDR3 DNA, as far as it was read: TGTGCCAGCAGCCTCACAGGGTTCGACACTGAA. Encoded protein: CASSLTGFDTE. Given in full, the CDR3 is CASSLTGFDTEAFF.

This clone was detected ten times or more. The read finishes 3 residues shy of the CDR3 end, and the germline J gene is used to complete it. V and J are TRBV2 and TRBJ1-6; 7 bases agree with TRBD1. The V gene's germline CDR1 is SNHLY and CDR2 FYNNEI. V lost 7 bases to trimming and J lost 4 bases; unmatched junction nucleotides: 1. CDR3 size: 13 residues. CDR3 amino acids: CASTTGYNSPLHF. The covered CDR3 bases are TGTGCCAGCACGACAGGGTATAATTCACCC. Full variable domain (missing parts from reference TRBV2 and TRBJ1-6): EPEVTQTPSHQVTQMGQEVILRCVPISNHLYFYWYRQILGQKVEFLVSFYNNEISEKSEIFDDQFSVERPDGSNFTLKIRSTKLEDSAMYFCASTTGYNSPLHFGNGTRLTVT.

This clone was seen many times. With the read ending 3 residues before the CDR3 end, the germline J gene is used to fill in that end. V gene TRBV5-4 combines with J gene TRBJ2-5; TRBD1 matches 7 bases. V was clipped by 6 bases and J by 2 bases; unmatched bases: 7. Germline V gene data show CDR1 as SGHNT and CDR2 as YYREEE (reference sequence). This CDR3 region has 14 residues. The CDR3 protein is CASTSGQEQETQYF. CDR3 DNA (partial): TGTGCCAGCACCTCCGGACAGGAACAAGAGACC.

This clone came up many times. The read stops 3 residues short of the end of the CDR3; the missing end is completed from the germline J gene. The V call is TRBV18, the J call TRBJ2-2, with 9 bases matching TRBD2. CDR1 and CDR2 (germline): KGHSH, LQKENI. Germline trimming cut 3 bases from V and 6 bases from J; bases unmatched to any gene: 2. The CDR3 loop spans 14 amino acids. CDR3 bases read: TGTGCCAGCTCACCTTCTAGCGGGGCCGGGGAG. Protein: CASSPSSGAGE. The whole CDR3 sequence is CASSPSSGAGELFF.

This clone was detected ten times or more. From the germline J gene comes the end of the CDR3, since the read stops 3 residues before it. The chain carries TRBV20-1 and TRBJ2-1, with TRBD2 identical over 11 bases. CDR1 and CDR2 (germline): DFQATT, SNEGSKA (reference sequence). V shed 3 bases and J 4 bases; nucleotides not matched to a gene: 5. The CDR3 covers 15 residues. The CDR3 sequence: CSARSSGGHYNEQFF. Partial CDR3 DNA: TGCAGTGCTAGGTCTAGCGGGGGGCATTACAATGAG.

This clone was observed at least ten times. The CDR3 end falls 3 residues outside the read, so it is completed with the germline J gene. The chain joins TRBV6-1 to TRBJ2-7; D possibly corresponds to TRBD2 (6 bases). Trimming took off 2 bases at V and 5 bases at J, with 16 bases between the two ends. Germline V gives CDR1 MNHNS, CDR2 SASEGT. The CDR3 runs to 15 residues. CDR3 DNA (partial): TGTGCCAGCAGTGAAAGCTTCAGGCTAGCGCACGAG. This gives the protein CASSESFRLAHE. The full-length CDR3 reads as CASSESFRLAHEQYF.

This clone was seen repeatedly, ten times or more. The read stops 3 residues short of the end of the CDR3; the missing end is completed from the germline J gene. The chain has TRBV20-1 and TRBJ2-2; 7 bases are a match to TRBD2. J was trimmed by 6 bases and V by 8 bases; bases with no gene match: 6. The CDR3 runs 12 residues. Germline CDR1 and CDR2: DFQATT and SNEGSKA (reference sequence). Incomplete CDR3 DNA: TGCAGTCCGAGGCGGGAGCCCGGGGAG. Residues: CSPRREPGE. The whole CDR3 protein is CSPRREPGELFF.

This clone rates as medium-sized. The read terminates 3 residues ahead of where the CDR3 ends, so the germline J gene completes it. The chain recombines TRBV20-1 with TRBJ1-1; 8 positions agree with TRBD1. V trimming: 8 bases; J trimming: 5 bases; junction bases outside the gene matches: 13. The CDR3 covers 14 residues. Germline values: CDR1 DFQATT, CDR2 SNEGSKA (reference sequence). CDR3 amino acids: CSPETIDRGTEAFF. CDR3 DNA, as far as it was read: TGCAGTCCAGAAACGATCGACAGGGGAACTGAA.

This clone has more than one count but fewer than ten. A single base separates this from a much larger clone, so it may be a read error. The DNA ends 3 residues before the CDR3 does, and the rest of the CDR3 is filled in from the germline J gene. The sample has other DNA sequences that encode this CDR3 too. The chain has TRBV18 and TRBJ1-1; D is unresolved. The CDR3 extends over 15 amino acids. CDR1 is KGHSH and CDR2 is LQKENI in the germline V gene. CDR3 sequence reads: CASSPRGSRNTEAFF. CDR3 DNA, as far as it was read: TGCGCCAGCTCACCCCGGGGATCCAGAAACACTGAA.

This clone occurred a few times. One end of the junction fails to match germline, which may point to a read error. CDR3: CSSSLIAGGTDTQYF. The covered CDR3 bases are TGTTCCAGCAGCTTAATCGCGGGGGGCACAGATACG. This chain uses TRBV7-9 with TRBJ2-3; 7 nucleotides match TRBD2. Read coverage stops 3 residues before the CDR3 terminus; the germline J gene supplies the remainder. The CDR3 consists of 15 residues. CDR1 and CDR2 (germline): SEHNR, FQNEAQ (reference sequence).

This clone was detected ten times or more. The read stops 3 residues short of the end of the CDR3; the missing end is completed from the germline J gene. This chain links TRBV5-5 with TRBJ1-5; TRBD1 might be the D (6 bases). The CDR3 runs 15 residues. V was cut by 4 bases and J by 1 base, with 12 bases left in between. Germline assignment: CDR1 SGHKS and CDR2 YYEKEE (reference sequence). The CDR3 here is CASSTGTTSNQPQHF. The CDR3 bases that were read are TGTGCCAGCAGCACCGGGACAACGAGCAATCAGCCC.

The table lists this clone with many counts. The DNA read from the CDR3 is TGTGCCAGCAGCTTTCTAGCGGGGAACTACGAG. Its protein product is CASSFLAGNYE. Given in full, the CDR3 is CASSFLAGNYEQYF. The chain links TRBV7-9 to TRBJ2-7; 9 bases align to TRBD2. The read stops 3 residues short of the end of the CDR3; the missing end is completed from the germline J gene. The trim removed 3 bases at V and 3 bases at J, leaving 3 bases unmatched. This CDR3 has 14 residues. CDR1 is SEHNR and CDR2 is FQNEAQ in the germline V gene (reference sequence).

This clone has at least ten counts. The read gets to within 3 residues of the CDR3 end, and the germline J gene fills in the rest. The chain carries TRBV2 and TRBJ2-1; TRBD1 matches at 10 bases. Germline CDR1 SNHLY, CDR2 FYNNEI. The CDR3 has 15 residues. Unmatched junction bases numbered 6, after V lost 6 bases and J lost 4 bases. The covered CDR3 bases are TGTGCCAGCAGGGAGACAGGGGGCATTTACAATGAG. Protein: CASRETGGIYNE. The CDR3 in full is CASRETGGIYNEQFF.